The source of this TCR beta chain is a study of regulatory T cells in long-lasting Graves disease. Regarding time point: newly diagnosed GD, antithyroid drugs for less than 3 months. RNA isolated from PBMCs was used to make the TCR library. As regards this clonotype: Antigen: not known. A junction boundary mismatches the germline segment, possibly from a read error.

General study points: Persistent disease was associated with favored TRBV28 usage and with favored use of TRBJ1-2 and TRBJ2-5.

CDR1 is SGHRS and CDR2 is YFSETQ in the germline V gene. This CDR3 region has 13 residues. Both iRepertoire HTBI primers and Arm-PCR of CDR3 regions were used to build the TCR beta libraries. One entry per CDR3 protein, called by TCRdb with MiXCR from the multiplex PCR reads. The table lists approximately 400,000 distinct CDR3 sequences, roughly 12% of them singletons, with 15% to 20% in the top ten. These data were also filed under a second study, of T cells in Graves' hyperthyroidism and ophthalmopathy. This second report adds: Researchers ran a first-round RT-PCR on the TCR CDR3 using the HTBI primer set.

This specimen was peripheral blood mononuclear cells (PBMCs), taken at new diagnosis, from a patient treated with antithyroid drugs. V is TRBV5-1 and J is TRBJ2-7; no clear D gene. The sequence was obtained from a woman aged 18-29 years with Graves disease. This CDR3 reads CASSRYGSDEQYF. The CDR3 DNA reads TGCGCCAGCAGCCGTTATGGCTCCGACGAGCAGTACTTC.